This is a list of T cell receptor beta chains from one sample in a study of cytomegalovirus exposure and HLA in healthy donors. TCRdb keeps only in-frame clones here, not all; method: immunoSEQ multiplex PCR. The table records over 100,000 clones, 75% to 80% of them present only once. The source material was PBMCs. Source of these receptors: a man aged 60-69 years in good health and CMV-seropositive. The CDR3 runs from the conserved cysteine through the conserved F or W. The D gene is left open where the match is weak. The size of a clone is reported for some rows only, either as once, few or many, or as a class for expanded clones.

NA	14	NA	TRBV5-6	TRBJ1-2	CASSSGIGGYGYTF	TGTGCCAGCAGTTCGGGGATCGGAGGGTATGGCTACACCTTC
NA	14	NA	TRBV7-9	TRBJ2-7	CSSSLAQGGDEQYF	TGTTCCAGCAGCTTAGCCCAGGGTGGAGACGAGCAGTACTTC
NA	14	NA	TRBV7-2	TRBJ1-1	CASSLARQNTEAFF	TGTGCCAGCAGCTTAGCCAGGCAGAACACTGAAGCTTTCTTT
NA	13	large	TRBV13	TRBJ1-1	CASSLETNTEAFF	TGTGCCAGCAGCTTAGAGACTAACACTGAAGCTTTCTTT
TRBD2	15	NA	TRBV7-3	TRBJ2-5	CASSLHGGEGKTQYF	TGTGCCAGCAGCTTACACGGGGGGGAGGGAAAGACCCAGTACTTC
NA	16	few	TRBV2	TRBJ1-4	CASSEEQGRANEKLFF	TGTGCCAGCAGTGAAGAACAGGGACGTGCTAATGAAAAACTGTTTTTT
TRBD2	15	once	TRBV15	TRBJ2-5	CATRVGGVVQETQYF	TGTGCCACCAGAGTGGGGGGGGTAGTCCAAGAGACCCAGTACTTC
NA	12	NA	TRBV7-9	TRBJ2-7	CASSPLGMEQYF	TGTGCCAGCAGCCCCCTCGGGATGGAGCAGTACTTC
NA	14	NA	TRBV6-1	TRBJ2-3	CASSEAGEADTQYF	TGTGCCAGCAGTGAAGCGGGGGAGGCAGATACGCAGTATTTT
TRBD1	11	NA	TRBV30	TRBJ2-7	CAGIDRGEQYF	TGTGCCGGCATAGACAGGGGAGAGCAGTACTTC
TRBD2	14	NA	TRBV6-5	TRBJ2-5	CASSYTSGEETQYF	TGTGCCAGCAGTTACACTAGCGGGGAGGAGACCCAGTACTTC
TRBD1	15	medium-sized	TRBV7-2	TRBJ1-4	CASSLVGTGLQKLFF	TGTGCCAGCAGCTTAGTGGGGACAGGTCTCCAAAAACTGTTTTTT
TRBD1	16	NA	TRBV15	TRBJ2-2	CATSSPRGPGTGELFF	TGTGCCACCAGCAGCCCCAGGGGGCCGGGGACCGGGGAGCTGTTTTTT
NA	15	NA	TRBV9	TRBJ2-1	CASSVGQVSYNEQFF	TGTGCCAGCAGCGTAGGGCAGGTCTCCTACAATGAGCAGTTCTTC
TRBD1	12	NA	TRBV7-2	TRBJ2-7	CASSFDRGRPNF	TGTGCCAGCAGTTTTGACAGGGGGCGGCCAAACTTC
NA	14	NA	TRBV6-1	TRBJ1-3	CASSDRYSGNTIYF	TGTGCCAGCAGTGACCGGTACTCTGGAAACACCATATATTTT
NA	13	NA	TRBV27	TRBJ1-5	CASSGLGGVPQHF	TGTGCCAGCAGTGGACTTGGCGGCGTGCCCCAGCATTTT
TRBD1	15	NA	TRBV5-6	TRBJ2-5	CASSFPGQRQETQYF	TGTGCCAGCAGTTTCCCGGGACAGAGACAAGAGACCCAGTACTTC
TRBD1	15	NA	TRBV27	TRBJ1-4	CASSFEGTGGQKLFF	TGTGCCAGCAGCTTCGAGGGGACAGGGGGCCAAAAACTGTTTTTT
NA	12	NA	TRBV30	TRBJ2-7	CAWRGPGSEQYF	TGTGCCTGGAGGGGGCCAGGGTCCGAGCAGTACTTC
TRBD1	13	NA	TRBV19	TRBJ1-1	CASSEGANTEAFF	TGTGCCAGTAGTGAGGGGGCGAACACTGAAGCTTTCTTT
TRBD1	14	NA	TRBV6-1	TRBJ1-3	CASSEAAYQGQGDF	TGTGCCAGCAGTGAAGCTGCGTACCAAGGACAGGGGGATTTT
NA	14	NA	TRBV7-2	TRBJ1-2	CASSSDSANYGYTF	TGTGCCAGCAGCTCGGACAGTGCTAACTATGGCTACACCTTC
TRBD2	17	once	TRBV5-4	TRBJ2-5	CASSLGVSGGRQETQYF	TGTGCCAGCAGCTTGGGTGTTAGCGGGGGTCGCCAAGAGACCCAGTACTTC
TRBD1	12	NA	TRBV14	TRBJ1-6	CASNRGNSPLHF	TGTGCCAGCAACAGGGGAAATTCACCCCTCCACTTT
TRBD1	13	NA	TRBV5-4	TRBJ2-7	CASRLTGGDEQYF	TGTGCCAGCAGACTGACAGGGGGCGACGAGCAGTACTTC
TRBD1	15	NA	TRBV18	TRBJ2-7	CASSPRQGAPYEQYF	TGTGCCAGCTCACCTCGACAGGGGGCGCCCTACGAGCAGTACTTC
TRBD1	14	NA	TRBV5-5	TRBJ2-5	CASSRRTGGETQYF	TGTGCCAGCAGCCGAAGGACAGGGGGCGAGACCCAGTACTTC
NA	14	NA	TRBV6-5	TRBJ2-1	CASSPRLRANEQFF	TGTGCCAGCAGCCCACGTTTGAGGGCGAATGAGCAGTTCTTC
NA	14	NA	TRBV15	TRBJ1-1	CATSRDRQYTEAFF	TGTGCCACCAGCAGAGATCGACAGTACACTGAAGCTTTCTTT
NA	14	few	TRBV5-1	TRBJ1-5	CASSLEGGDQPQHF	TGCGCCAGCAGCTTAGAGGGAGGAGATCAGCCCCAGCATTTT
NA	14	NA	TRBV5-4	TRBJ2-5	CASSLGTAQETQYF	TGTGCCAGCAGCTTGGGGACAGCCCAGGAGACCCAGTACTTC
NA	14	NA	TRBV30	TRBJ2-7	CAWSLGGALYEQYF	TGTGCCTGGAGTCTGGGGGGGGCGCTCTACGAGCAGTACTTC
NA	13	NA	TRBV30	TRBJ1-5	CAWRRGGGQPQHF	TGTGCCTGGAGACGGGGTGGAGGACAGCCCCAGCATTTT
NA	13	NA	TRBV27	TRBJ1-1	CASSLQGLTEAFF	TGTGCCAGCAGTTTACAGGGCTTGACTGAAGCTTTCTTT
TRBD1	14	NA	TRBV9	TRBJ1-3	CASSSTGVGNTIYF	TGTGCCAGCAGCTCCACAGGGGTAGGAAACACCATATATTTT
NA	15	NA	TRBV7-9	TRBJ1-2	CASSPGRGGRDGYTF	TGTGCCAGCAGTCCAGGGAGGGGTGGAAGAGATGGCTACACCTTC
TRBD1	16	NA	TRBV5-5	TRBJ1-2	CASSLGMDRGHYGYTF	TGTGCCAGCAGCTTGGGTATGGACAGGGGGCACTATGGCTACACCTTC
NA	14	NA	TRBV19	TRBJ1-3	CASSIGQAGNTIYF	TGTGCCAGTAGTATAGGGCAGGCTGGAAACACCATATATTTT
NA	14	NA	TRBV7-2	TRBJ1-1	CASLSGEGKTEAFF	TGTGCCAGCCTGTCGGGGGAGGGTAAGACTGAAGCTTTCTTT
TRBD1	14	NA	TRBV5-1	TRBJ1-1	CASIPGQGNTEAFF	TGCGCCAGCATCCCCGGACAGGGGAACACTGAAGCTTTCTTT
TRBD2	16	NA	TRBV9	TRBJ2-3	CASSVGTSGGSDTQYF	TGTGCCAGCAGCGTAGGGACTAGCGGGGGGTCAGATACGCAGTATTTT
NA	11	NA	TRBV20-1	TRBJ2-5	CSARGGAAQYF	TGCAGTGCTAGAGGTGGGGCGGCCCAGTACTTC
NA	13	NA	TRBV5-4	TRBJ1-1	CASSVGGGTEAFF	TGTGCCAGCAGCGTGGGGGGGGGCACTGAAGCTTTCTTT
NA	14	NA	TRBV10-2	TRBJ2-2	CASIPGENTGGLFF	TGCGCCAGCATCCCGGGAGAGAACACCGGGGGGCTGTTTTTT
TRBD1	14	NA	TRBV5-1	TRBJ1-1	CASSIGQGHSEAFF	TGCGCCAGCAGCATCGGACAGGGGCACTCCGAAGCTTTCTTT
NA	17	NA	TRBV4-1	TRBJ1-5	CASSQAPLSGSNQPQHF	TGCGCCAGCAGCCAAGCTCCCTTAAGCGGCAGCAATCAGCCCCAGCATTTT
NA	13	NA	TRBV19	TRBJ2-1	CASSMGVGGLGFF	TGTGCCAGTAGTATGGGGGTGGGGGGTCTGGGTTTCTTC
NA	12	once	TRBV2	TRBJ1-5	CASSAGTYDQHF	TGTGCCAGCAGCGCCGGGACATATGACCAGCATTTT
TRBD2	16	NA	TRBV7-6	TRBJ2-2	CASSRLAGGNTGELFF	TGTGCCAGCAGCCGTTTAGCGGGGGGGAACACCGGGGAGCTGTTTTTT
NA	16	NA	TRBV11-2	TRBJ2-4	CASSLSSAGGVNIQYF	TGTGCCAGCAGCTTATCCAGTGCGGGCGGTGTAAACATTCAGTACTTC
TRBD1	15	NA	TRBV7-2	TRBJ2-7	CASSLGGRGLYEQYF	TGTGCCAGCAGCTTAGGGGGTAGGGGGCTCTACGAGCAGTACTTC
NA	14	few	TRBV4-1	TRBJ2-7	CASSHRDFDREQYF	TGCGCCAGCAGCCACAGGGATTTCGACCGCGAGCAGTACTTC
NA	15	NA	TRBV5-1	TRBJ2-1	CASSFPGSSYNEQFF	TGCGCCAGCAGCTTTCCGGGAAGCTCCTACAATGAGCAGTTCTTC
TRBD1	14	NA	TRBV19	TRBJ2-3	CASSRGQGTDTQYF	TGTGCCAGTAGTAGGGGACAGGGAACAGATACGCAGTATTTT